These T cell receptor beta chains were read from a single sample in a study of T-cell reconstitution after alpha-beta-depleted transplantation in children. TCRdb independently ran MiXCR on the PCR reads; one entry per CDR3 protein. Counted here are hundreds of thousands of distinct CDR3 sequences, approximately 15% occurring once; the ten biggest clones make up roughly 5%. This sample comprised PBMCs, mostly from graft donor cells, obtained 360 days after TCRalphabeta/CD19-depleted stem cell transplant. The receptors stem from a male patient younger than 18 who had a stem cell transplant for acute lymphoblastic leukemia, so the T cells may come from the graft donor. Both conserved end residues are part of each CDR3. A D gene is named only where the DNA matches it firmly. Some rows mark clone size as missing; the rest say once, few, many or name a class of expanded clone.

TRBJ2-6 | TRBD1 | NA | TRBV29-1 | TGCAGCGTCCGGACAGGGGTAGGCTCTGGGGCCAACGTCCTGACTTTC | CSVRTGVGSGANVLTF
TRBJ1-1 | NA | NA | TRBV20-1 | TGCAGTGCTCGCCGTGACGCTGAAGCTTTCTTT | CSARRDAEAFF
TRBJ2-4 | NA | few | TRBV29-1 | TGCAGCGTCCTCCGGGGGGGACAGGGAAACATTCAGTACTTC | CSVLRGGQGNIQYF
TRBJ2-3 | TRBD2 | NA | TRBV24-1 | TGTGCCACCAGTGGCTGGACTAGCGGGTTACGGGTAGATACGCAGTATTTT | CATSGWTSGLRVDTQYF
TRBJ2-3 | NA | few | TRBV18 | TGTGCCAGCTCAAGGCGAGTTTTGGGGAGCACAGATACGCAGTATTTT | CASSRRVLGSTDTQYF
TRBJ2-7 | TRBD2 | many | TRBV4-1 | TGCGCCAGCAGCCAAGAATGGGCGGGAGCGTCCTACGAGCAGTACTTC | CASSQEWAGASYEQYF
TRBJ2-7 | TRBD2 | NA | TRBV5-4 | TGTGCCAGCAGCTTGGGGGGACTAGCGGATAACTACGAGCAGTACTTC | CASSLGGLADNYEQYF
TRBJ2-6 | NA | NA | TRBV27 | TGTGCCAGCAGTTTAATCCCAGGGGCTGGGGCCAACGTCCTGACTTTC | CASSLIPGAGANVLTF
TRBJ2-2 | TRBD2 | NA | TRBV7-8 | TGTGCCAGCAGCCCGAAGCGGACTAGCGGGAGTACCGGGGAGCTGTTTTTT | CASSPKRTSGSTGELFF
TRBJ2-3 | TRBD2 | NA | TRBV11-2 | TGTGCCAGCAGCAAGAGAGGGGGCGGGAGGGCCGTGGACACGCAGTATTTT | CASSKRGGGRAVDTQYF
TRBJ2-3 | NA | few | TRBV28 | TGTGCCAGCAGTTTTCCTCAGGTTTACACTAGCACAGATACGCAGTATTTT | CASSFPQVYTSTDTQYF
TRBJ2-3 | NA | NA | TRBV9 | TGTGCCAGCAGCTCCCGGGCTAGCGAAAGAGATACGCAGTATTTT | CASSSRASERDTQYF
TRBJ2-7 | NA | NA | TRBV7-3 | TGTGCCAGCAGCTTAACAGGGGAGCACGAGCAGTACTTC | CASSLTGEHEQYF
TRBJ2-3 | NA | NA | TRBV5-1 | TGCGCCAGCAGCCCCCCCGCGGCCGGTACAGATACGCAGTATTTT | CASSPPAAGTDTQYF
TRBJ1-3 | TRBD1 | NA | TRBV7-2 | TGTGCCAGCAGCTCAACAGGGGTCGGAAACACCATATATTTT | CASSSTGVGNTIYF
TRBJ1-5 | NA | many | TRBV4-1 | TGCGCCAGCAGCCAAGGAAATTCTCCTAGCCAGCCCCAGCATTTT | CASSQGNSPSQPQHF
TRBJ2-3 | NA | few | TRBV7-2 | TGTGCCAGCAGCTTGAAAGGGCCTTCCACAGATACGCAGTATTTT | CASSLKGPSTDTQYF
TRBJ2-1 | TRBD1 | few | TRBV24-1 | TGTGCCACCAGTGATGCCTTACCGGGACAGGGATGGGATGAGCAGTTCTTC | CATSDALPGQGWDEQFF
TRBJ2-6 | NA | NA | TRBV12-3/TRBV12-4 | TGTGCCAGCCAGGAGCCCTCTGGGGCCAACGTCCTGACTTTC | CASQEPSGANVLTF
TRBJ2-1 | NA | many | TRBV2 | TGTGCCAGCAGGGAGAATCCCAATGAGCAGTTCTTC | CASRENPNEQFF
TRBJ2-7 | TRBD2 | NA | TRBV10-3 | TGTGCCATCAGTGACGGGGGGAGAGCGTACGAGCAGTACTTC | CAISDGGRAYEQYF
TRBJ1-2 | NA | few | TRBV6-6 | TGTGCCAGCAGCGACAGAGCTAACTATGGCTACACCTTC | CASSDRANYGYTF
TRBJ2-5 | NA | many | TRBV11-2 | TGTGCCAGCAGCTTAGCGGAAGGGGTAGAGACCCAGTACTTC | CASSLAEGVETQYF
TRBJ2-1 | NA | few | TRBV18 | TGTGCCAGCTCACCACTGTCTAACTATGAGCAGTTCTTC | CASSPLSNYEQFF